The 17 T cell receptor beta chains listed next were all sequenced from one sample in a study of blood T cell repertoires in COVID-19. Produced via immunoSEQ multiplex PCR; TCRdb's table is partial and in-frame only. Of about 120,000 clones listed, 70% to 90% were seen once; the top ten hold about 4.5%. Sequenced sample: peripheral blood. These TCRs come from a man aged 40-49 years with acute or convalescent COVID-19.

CDR3 loop: CASSIHRNSNQPQHF. The CDR3 nucleotides are TGTGCCAGTAGTATTCACAGGAACAGCAATCAGCCCCAGCATTTT. V gene TRBV19 combines with J gene TRBJ1-5; a weak D match, TRBD1 (5 bases). The CDR3 has 15 amino acids. Germline V lookup: CDR1 LNHDA, CDR2 SQIVND (reference sequence). With 3 bases removed from V and 1 base from J, the gap between germline ends came to 10 bases.

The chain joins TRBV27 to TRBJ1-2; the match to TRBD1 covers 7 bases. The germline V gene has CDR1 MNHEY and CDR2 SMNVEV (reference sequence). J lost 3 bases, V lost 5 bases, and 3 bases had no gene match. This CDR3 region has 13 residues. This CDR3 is CASSTGAYYGYTF. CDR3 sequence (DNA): TGTGCCAGCAGTACAGGGGCTTACTATGGCTACACCTTC.

This CDR3 is CASSPVRAPPTDTQYF. For the CDR3, the DNA is TGTGCCAGCAGCCCCGTGCGGGCCCCTCCCACAGATACGCAGTATTTT. The chain employs TRBV7-2 and TRBJ2-3; maybe TRBD2 (5 bases). Germline V lookup: CDR1 SGHTA, CDR2 FQGNSA. Trimming shortened V by 5 bases and J by 2 bases, and 17 bases separated the two germline ends. CDR3 size: 16 residues.

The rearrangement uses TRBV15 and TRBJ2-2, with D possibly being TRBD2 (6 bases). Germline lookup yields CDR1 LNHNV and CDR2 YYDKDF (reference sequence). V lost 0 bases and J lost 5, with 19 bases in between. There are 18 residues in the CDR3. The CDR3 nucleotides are TGTGCCACCAGCAGAGATTTAGTCGGAGCGGGTAATACCGGGGAGCTGTTTTTT. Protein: CATSRDLVGAGNTGELFF.

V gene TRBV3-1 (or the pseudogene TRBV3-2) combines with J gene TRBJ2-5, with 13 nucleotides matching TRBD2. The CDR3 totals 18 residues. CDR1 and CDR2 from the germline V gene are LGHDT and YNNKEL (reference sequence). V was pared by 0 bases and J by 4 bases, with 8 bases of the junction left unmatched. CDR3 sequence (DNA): TGTGCCAGCAGCCAAGAAGGGACACTAGCGGGGGGGTCAGAGACCCAGTACTTC. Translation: CASSQEGTLAGGSETQYF.

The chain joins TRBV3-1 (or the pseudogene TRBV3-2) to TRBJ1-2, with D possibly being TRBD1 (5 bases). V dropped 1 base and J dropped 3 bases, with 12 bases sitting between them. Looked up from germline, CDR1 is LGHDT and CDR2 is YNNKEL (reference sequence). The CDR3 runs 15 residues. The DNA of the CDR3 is TGTGCCAGCAGCCAAGTACGCCAGGGATACTATGGCTACACCTTC. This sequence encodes CASSQVRQGYYGYTF.

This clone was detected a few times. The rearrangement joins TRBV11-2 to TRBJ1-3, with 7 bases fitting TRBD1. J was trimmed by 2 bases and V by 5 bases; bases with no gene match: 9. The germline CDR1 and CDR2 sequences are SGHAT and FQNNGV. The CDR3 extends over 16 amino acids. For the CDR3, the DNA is TGTGCCAGCAGCAAACGGTCAGGGGGGACTGGAAACACCATATATTTT. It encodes CASSKRSGGTGNTIYF.

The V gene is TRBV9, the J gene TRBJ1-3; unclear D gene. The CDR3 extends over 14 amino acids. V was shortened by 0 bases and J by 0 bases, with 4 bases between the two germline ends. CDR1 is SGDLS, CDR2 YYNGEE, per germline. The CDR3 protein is CASSVGSSGNTIYF. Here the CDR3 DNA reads TGTGCCAGCAGCGTAGGGAGCTCTGGAAACACCATATATTTT. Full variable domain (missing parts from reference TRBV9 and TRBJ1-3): DSGVTQTPKHLITATGQRVTLRCSPRSGDLSVYWYQQSLDQGLQFLIQYYNGEERAKGNILERFSAQQFPDLHSELNLSSLELGDSALYFCASSVGSSGNTIYFGEGSWLTVV.

CDR3 sequence (DNA): TGTGCCAGCAGCCTCGAAGTGAGGAACACTGAAGCTTTCTTT. This sequence encodes CASSLEVRNTEAFF. The chain is built from TRBV14 and TRBJ1-1, with D uncertain. The CDR3 spans 14 residues. Germline V gives CDR1 SGHDN, CDR2 FVKESK. Trimming removed 4 bases at V and 1 base at J, with 10 bases between.

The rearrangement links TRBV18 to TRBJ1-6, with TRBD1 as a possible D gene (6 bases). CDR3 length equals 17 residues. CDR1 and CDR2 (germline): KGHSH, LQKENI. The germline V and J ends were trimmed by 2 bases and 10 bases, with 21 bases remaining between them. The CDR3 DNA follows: TGTGCCAGCTCACCAAACACAGGGTTAGGGGAAGAGTCACCCCTCCACTTT. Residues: CASSPNTGLGEESPLHF.

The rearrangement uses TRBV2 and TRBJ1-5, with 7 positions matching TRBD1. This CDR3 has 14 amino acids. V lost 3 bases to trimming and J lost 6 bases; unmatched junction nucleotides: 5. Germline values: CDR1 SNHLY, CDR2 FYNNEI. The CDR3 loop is CASSEIAGGQPQHF. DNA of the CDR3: TGTGCCAGCAGTGAGATTGCAGGGGGTCAGCCCCAGCATTTT.

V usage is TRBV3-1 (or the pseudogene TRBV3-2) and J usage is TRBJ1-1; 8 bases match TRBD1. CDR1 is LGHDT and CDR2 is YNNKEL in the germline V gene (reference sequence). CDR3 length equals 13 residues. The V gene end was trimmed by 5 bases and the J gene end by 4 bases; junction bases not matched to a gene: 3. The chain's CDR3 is CASSRTGSTEAFF. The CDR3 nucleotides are TGTGCCAGCAGCAGGACAGGGAGCACTGAAGCTTTCTTT.

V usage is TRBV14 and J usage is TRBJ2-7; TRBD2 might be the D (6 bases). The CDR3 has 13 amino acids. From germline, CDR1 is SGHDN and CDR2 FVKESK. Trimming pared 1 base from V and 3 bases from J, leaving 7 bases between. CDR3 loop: CASSQGGGYEQYF. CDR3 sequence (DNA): TGTGCCAGCAGCCAAGGGGGAGGCTACGAGCAGTACTTC.

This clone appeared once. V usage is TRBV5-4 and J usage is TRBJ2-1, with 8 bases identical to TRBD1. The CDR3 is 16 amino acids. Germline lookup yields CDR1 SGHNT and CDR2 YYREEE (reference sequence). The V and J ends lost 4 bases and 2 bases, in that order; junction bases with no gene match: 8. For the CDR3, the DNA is TGTGCCAGCAGCACCTACAGGGGGAGCACCTACAATGAGCAGTTCTTC. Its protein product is CASSTYRGSTYNEQFF.

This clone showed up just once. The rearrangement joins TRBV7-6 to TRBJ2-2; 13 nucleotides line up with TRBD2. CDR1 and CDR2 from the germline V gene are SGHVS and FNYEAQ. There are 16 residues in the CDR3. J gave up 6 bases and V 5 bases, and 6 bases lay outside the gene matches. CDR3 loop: CASSARGLAGSGELFF. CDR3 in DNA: TGTGCCAGCAGCGCCAGGGGACTAGCGGGATCCGGGGAGCTGTTTTTT.

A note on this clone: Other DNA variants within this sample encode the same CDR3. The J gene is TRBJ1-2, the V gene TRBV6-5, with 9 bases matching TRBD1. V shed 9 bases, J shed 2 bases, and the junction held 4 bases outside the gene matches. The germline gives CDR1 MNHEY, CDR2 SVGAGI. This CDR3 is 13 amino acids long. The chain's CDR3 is CASSQGANYGYTF. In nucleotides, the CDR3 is TGTGCCAGTTCACAGGGGGCGAACTATGGCTACACCTTC.

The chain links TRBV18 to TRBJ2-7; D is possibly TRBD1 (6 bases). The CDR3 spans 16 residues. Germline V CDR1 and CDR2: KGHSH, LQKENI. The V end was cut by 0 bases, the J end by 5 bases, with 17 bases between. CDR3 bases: TGTGCCAGCTCACCACCCGAAAGTCCCTGGGGGCACGAGCAGTACTTC. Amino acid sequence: CASSPPESPWGHEQYF.